Below are 14 T cell receptor beta chains sequenced from a single sample in a study of T-cell reconstitution after alpha-beta-depleted transplantation in children. Unique molecular identifiers were used to barcode this TCRbeta library. TCRdb re-analysed the PCR reads in MiXCR, keeping a single row per CDR3 protein. The table includes about 610,000 distinct CDR3 sequences, 10% to 13% detected once. The sequenced sample was PBMCs from the stem cell graft donor, obtained from the stem cell graft. The receptors originated from a human donor who donated a stem cell graft to a child with acute myeloid leukemia.

This clonotype was counted a few times. The chain employs TRBV18 and TRBJ2-5; D is unresolved. Trimming removed 0 bases from V and 0 bases from J, with 8 bases in between. This CDR3 spans 15 amino acids. The germline V gene has CDR1 KGHSH and CDR2 LQKENI. The CDR3 nucleotides are TGTGCCAGCTCACCACCGAGGACGTACCAAGAGACCCAGTACTTC. This translates into CASSPPRTYQETQYF.

This clonotype was detected ten times or more. The chain couples TRBV5-1 to TRBJ2-5; TRBD1 aligns across 7 bases. The CDR3 is made up of 14 amino acids. Trimming at V came to 4 bases and at J to 3 bases, leaving 6 bases not matched to a gene. The germline V gene has CDR1 SGHRS and CDR2 YFSETQ. The CDR3 DNA follows: TGCGCCAGCAGCCCCGGGACAGTCGAAGAGACCCAGTACTTC. Residues: CASSPGTVEETQYF.

This clonotype was detected many times. The chain links TRBV27 to TRBJ1-2, with a possible D match to TRBD1 (5 bases). This CDR3 contains 14 residues. Germline V gene sequence: CDR1 MNHEY, CDR2 SMNVEV (reference sequence). Trimming stripped 4 bases from V and 5 bases from J, with 14 bases between. CDR3 amino acids: CASSSSDRGYGYTF. In DNA form, the CDR3 reads TGTGCCAGCAGTTCGTCAGACAGAGGGTATGGCTACACCTTC.

Ten or more counts support this clonotype. The chain uses TRBV20-1 and TRBJ2-5; the match to TRBD2 covers 9 bases. Germline CDR1 DFQATT, CDR2 SNEGSKA (reference sequence). The CDR3 contains 12 residues. With 5 bases clipped from V and 5 bases from J, the junction kept 3 bases outside the gene matches. The DNA of the CDR3 is TGCAGTGCTGGGGGACTAGCCGAGACCCAGTACTTC. This sequence encodes CSAGGLAETQYF.

This clonotype was detected ten times or more. The rearrangement links TRBV4-3 to TRBJ2-7; D gene uncertain. This CDR3 contains 14 residues. The V and J ends lost 0 bases and 0 bases respectively, with 6 bases between them. Per the germline V gene, CDR1 is LGHNA and CDR2 is YSLEER. The CDR3 is CASSQDWLSYEQYF. The CDR3 region has the DNA TGCGCCAGCAGCCAAGATTGGCTCTCCTACGAGCAGTACTTC.

Comments on this clonotype: The junction departs from germline at one end; a sequencing error may be responsible. The V and J genes are TRBV20-1 and TRBJ2-7; 10 nucleotides align to TRBD2. The CDR3 consists of 17 residues. Germline V CDR1 and CDR2: DFQATT, SNEGSKA (reference sequence). CDR3 nucleotides: TGCTGTGCTAGAGGGGATAGCGGGAGGATTAGCTCCTACGAGCAGTACTTC. Its translation: CCARGDSGRISSYEQYF.

This clonotype showed up just a few times. The chain joins TRBV12-3 or TRBV12-4 to TRBJ2-1; the D is unclear. CDR3 size: 13 residues. The V end was cut by 2 bases, the J end by 6 bases, with 8 bases between. CDR3 sequence (DNA): TGTGCCAGCAGTTTAAAGTCAGCCAATGAGCAGTTCTTC. Amino acids: CASSLKSANEQFF.

This chain connects TRBV5-6 to TRBJ2-1, with 12 bases lining up with TRBD2. CDR1 is SGHDT and CDR2 is YYEEEE in the germline V gene. Germline trimming cut 5 bases from V and 7 bases from J; bases unmatched to any gene: 4. The CDR3 has 14 residues. The CDR3 protein is CASRTSGRKNEQFF. The DNA for the CDR3 is TGTGCCAGCAGGACTAGCGGGAGAAAAAATGAGCAGTTCTTC.

Ten or more counts support this clonotype. V gene TRBV29-1 combines with J gene TRBJ2-7; D gene unclear. Germline values: CDR1 SQVTM, CDR2 ANQGSEA. Trimming removed 4 bases from V and 2 bases from J, with 18 bases in between. CDR3 length equals 15 residues. The CDR3 sequence is CSVAGAQERTYEQYF. The CDR3 bases are TGCAGCGTTGCTGGAGCACAAGAGCGTACCTACGAGCAGTACTTC.

This clonotype was found a few times. The V and J genes are TRBV7-9 and TRBJ2-1, with a possible D match to TRBD1 (5 bases). This CDR3 is built from 11 residues. CDR1 and CDR2 (germline): SEHNR, FQNEAQ (reference sequence). Trimming removed 8 bases from V and 7 bases from J, with 9 bases in between. The CDR3 region has the DNA TGTGCCAGCGGCAGGACAAATGAGCAGTTCTTC. Translating gives CASGRTNEQFF.

The rearrangement links TRBV12-3 or TRBV12-4 to TRBJ2-1; D perhaps matches TRBD1 (6 bases). This CDR3 region has 15 residues. Between the trimmed V and J ends, which lost 6 bases and 0 bases, there was a span of 12 bases. CDR3 DNA: TGTGCCAGCAGCAGGGGCTCAGGCTCCTACAATGAGCAGTTCTTC. Protein: CASSRGSGSYNEQFF.

The chain carries TRBV5-1 and TRBJ2-1; 9 bases agree with TRBD2. The CDR3 extends over 15 amino acids. Trimming took 6 bases from V and 2 from J; bases not matched to a gene: 6. The V gene's germline CDR1 is SGHRS and CDR2 YFSETQ. The CDR3 bases are TGCGCCAGCACAGCGACTAGCGGCCCCTACAATGAGCAGTTCTTC. Its protein is CASTATSGPYNEQFF.

The table lists this clonotype with a few counts. The V gene is TRBV5-1, the J gene TRBJ1-2; possible D gene TRBD1, 6 bases. The CDR3 has 15 residues. V lost 1 base and J lost 3, with 13 bases in between. Looked up from germline, CDR1 is SGHRS and CDR2 is YFSETQ. CDR3 loop: CASSLRLTGDYGYTF. As DNA, the CDR3 is TGCGCCAGCAGCTTGAGGCTGACAGGCGACTATGGCTACACCTTC. Full variable domain (outside the CDR3, taken from reference TRBV5-1 and TRBJ1-2): KAGVTQTPRYLIKTRGQQVTLSCSPISGHRSVSWYQQTPGQGLQFLFEYFSETQRNKGNFPGRFSGRQFSNSRSEMNVSTLELGDSALYLCASSLRLTGDYGYTFGSGTRLTVV.

The rearrangement uses TRBV5-1 and TRBJ1-4, with 8 bases matching TRBD1. Trimming removed 4 bases from V and 7 bases from J; junction bases left unmatched: 9. This CDR3 has 15 amino acids. In germline, CDR1 is SGHRS, CDR2 YFSETQ. CDR3 sequence (DNA): TGCGCCAGCAGCCCAGGACAGGGTTCTAGTGAAAAACTGTTTTTT. Translation gives CASSPGQGSSEKLFF.